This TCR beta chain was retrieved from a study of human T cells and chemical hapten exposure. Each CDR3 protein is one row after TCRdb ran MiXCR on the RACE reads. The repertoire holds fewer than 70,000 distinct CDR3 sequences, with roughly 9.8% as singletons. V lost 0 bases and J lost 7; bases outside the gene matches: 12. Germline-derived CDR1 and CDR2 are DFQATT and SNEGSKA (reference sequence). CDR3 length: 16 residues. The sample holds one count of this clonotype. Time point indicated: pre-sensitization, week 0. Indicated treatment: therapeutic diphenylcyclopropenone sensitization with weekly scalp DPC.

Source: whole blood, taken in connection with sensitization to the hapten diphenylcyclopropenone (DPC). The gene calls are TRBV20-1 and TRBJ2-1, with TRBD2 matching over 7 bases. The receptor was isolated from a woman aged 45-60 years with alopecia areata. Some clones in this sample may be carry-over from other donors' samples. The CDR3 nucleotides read TGCAGTGCTAGAGATCCCCAGCGGGGAGAAGTGAATGAGCAGTTCTTC. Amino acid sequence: CSARDPQRGEVNEQFF.